This T cell receptor (beta chain) was identified during a study of blood T cell repertoires in COVID-19. Overall study: COVID-19 samples collected from the United States, Italy and Spain covered acute and convalescent phases.

Study members were between roughly 18 and 100 years old and lived in around 24 US regions. Categorization into cohorts depended on clinical history that participants reported. Symptom resolution, clearance, or two negative PCRs marked the recovered donors of Cohort 3. Only in-frame clones appear in the TCRdb table, and some are missing; sequencing was by immunoSEQ multiplex PCR. The sample records around 300,000 clones, approximately 87% being singletons. The CDR3 runs 13 residues. V lost 6 bases to trimming and J lost 6 bases; unmatched junction nucleotides: 5. The germline CDR1 and CDR2 sequences are SEHNR and FQNEAQ (reference sequence).

The sequence was collected from a woman aged 25 to 39 who had recovered from COVID-19. Sequenced material: PBMCs or T cells enriched from blood (not recorded which). This chain links TRBV7-9 with TRBJ2-1, with TRBD1 identical over 7 bases. The CDR3 DNA reads TGTGCCAGCAGAAGGACAGGCGGCAATGAGCAGTTCTTC. Amino acids: CASRRTGGNEQFF.